One and the same sample provided the 5 T cell receptor beta chains below, sequenced in a study of blood T cell repertoires in COVID-19. Profiled with immunoSEQ multiplex PCR; TCRdb holds only in-frame clones, not every one. The profile covers about 250,000 clones, with approximately 89% appearing a single time and roughly 4% taken by the ten largest. Source material: PBMCs or T cells enriched from blood (not recorded which). Receptors originate from a woman aged 25 to 39 with acute COVID-19.

In its sample, this clone was seen a few times. The chain links TRBV7-9 to TRBJ1-1, with a weak D call TRBD1 (5 bases). Between the trimmed V and J ends, which lost 3 bases and 4 bases, there was a span of 15 bases. Germline V gene data show CDR1 as SEHNR and CDR2 as FQNEAQ (reference sequence). The CDR3 contains 15 residues. CDR3 DNA: TGTGCCAGCAGCTTCATCAGGGTCGGGGGCACTGAAGCTTTCTTT. It encodes CASSFIRVGGTEAFF.

To note about this clone: Other DNA sequences of this sample code for an identical CDR3. CDR3 amino acids: CSARDSNTGELFF. The CDR3 nucleotides read TGCAGCGCAAGGGACAGTAACACCGGGGAGCTGTTTTTT. V gene TRBV29-1 combines with J gene TRBJ2-2, with TRBD1 matching over 7 bases. There are 13 residues in the CDR3. V lost 7 bases to trimming and J lost 2 bases; unmatched junction nucleotides: 4. From germline, CDR1 is SQVTM and CDR2 ANQGSEA.

This clone appeared once. The chain carries TRBV11-2 and TRBJ1-2; tentative D call: TRBD1 (5 bases). Germline lookup yields CDR1 SGHAT and CDR2 FQNNGV. V dropped 0 bases and J dropped 8 bases, with 13 bases sitting between them. This CDR3 has 14 amino acids. The CDR3 sequence is CASSLEAGGVGYTF. The CDR3 nucleotides are TGTGCCAGCAGCTTAGAAGCCGGGGGGGTCGGCTACACCTTC.

This clone was seen more than once but under ten times. This rearrangement joins TRBV5-6 to TRBJ1-2; a weak D match, TRBD1 (6 bases). This CDR3 has 15 residues. Germline V lookup: CDR1 SGHDT, CDR2 YYEEEE. V lost 1 base and J lost 4, with 14 bases in between. The CDR3 DNA sequence: TGTGCCAGCAGCTTGAACCAGGGGCCGGCCTATGGCTACACCTTC. Protein: CASSLNQGPAYGYTF.

The V call is TRBV6-5, the J call TRBJ1-6, with TRBD1 matching 7 bases. This CDR3 contains 14 residues. CDR1 and CDR2 from the germline V gene are MNHEY and SVGAGI. V was pared by 5 bases and J by 8 bases, with 6 bases of the junction left unmatched. The CDR3 DNA is TGTGCCAGCAGTCCAAGGGGGCAGGATTCACCCCTCCACTTT. Its translation is CASSPRGQDSPLHF.